The T cell receptor beta chain under discussion was sequenced for a study of shared clonotypes between healthy human individuals. Germline lookup yields CDR1 SGHRS and CDR2 YFSETQ. Trimming removed 1 base from V and 3 bases from J, with 14 bases in between. The CDR3 contains 16 residues. TCRdb's table, derived via immunoSEQ multiplex PCR, lists solely in-frame clones and lacks some. The sample has some 500,000 clones, around 77% seen once. The sample holds many counts of this clone. Its specificity is not known. Study findings and constraints: Collection of samples was limited to blood; tissue repertoires likely differ.

Genomic DNA of unsorted samples came from approximately 100 million PBMCs. The sample comprised PBMCs. The rearrangement joins TRBV5-1 to TRBJ2-1; no reliable D call. This sequence was found in a woman in her 40s in good health. Some clones in this sample may be carry-over from other donors' samples. In DNA form, the CDR3 reads TGCGCCAGCAGCTTGTATAGTGGGGAACTCTACAATGAGCAGTTCTTC. Encoded protein: CASSLYSGELYNEQFF.